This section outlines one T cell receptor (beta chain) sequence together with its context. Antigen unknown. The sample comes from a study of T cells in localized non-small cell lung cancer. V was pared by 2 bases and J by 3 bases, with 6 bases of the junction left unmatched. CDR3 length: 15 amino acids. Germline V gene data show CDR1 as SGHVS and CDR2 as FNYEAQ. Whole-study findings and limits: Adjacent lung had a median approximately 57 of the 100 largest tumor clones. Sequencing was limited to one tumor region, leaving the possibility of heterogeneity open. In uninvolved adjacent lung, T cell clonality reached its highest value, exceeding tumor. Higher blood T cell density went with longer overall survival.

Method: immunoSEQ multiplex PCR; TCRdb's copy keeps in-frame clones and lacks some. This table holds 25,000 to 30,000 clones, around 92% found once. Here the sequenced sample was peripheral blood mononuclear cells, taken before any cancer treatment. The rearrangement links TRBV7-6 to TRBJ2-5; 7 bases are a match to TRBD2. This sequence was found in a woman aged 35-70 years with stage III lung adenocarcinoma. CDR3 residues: CASSLSYSGEETQYF. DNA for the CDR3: TGTGCCAGCAGCTTAAGTTACAGCGGGGAAGAGACCCAGTACTTC.